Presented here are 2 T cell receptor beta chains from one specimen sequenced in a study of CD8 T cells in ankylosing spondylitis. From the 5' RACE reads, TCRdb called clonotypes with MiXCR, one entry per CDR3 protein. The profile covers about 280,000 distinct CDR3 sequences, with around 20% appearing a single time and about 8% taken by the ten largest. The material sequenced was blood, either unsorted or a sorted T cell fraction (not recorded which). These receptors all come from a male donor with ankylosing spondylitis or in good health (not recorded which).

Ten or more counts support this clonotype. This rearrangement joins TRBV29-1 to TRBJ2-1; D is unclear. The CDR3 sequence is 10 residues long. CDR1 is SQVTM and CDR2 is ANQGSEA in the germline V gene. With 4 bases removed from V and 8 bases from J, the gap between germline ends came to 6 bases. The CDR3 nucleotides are TGCAGCGTTGTAGGGCATGAGCAGTTCTTC. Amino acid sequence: CSVVGHEQFF.

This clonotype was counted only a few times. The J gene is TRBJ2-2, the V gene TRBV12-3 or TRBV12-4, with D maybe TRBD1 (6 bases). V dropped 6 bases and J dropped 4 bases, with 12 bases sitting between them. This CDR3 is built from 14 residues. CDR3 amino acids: CASSPGHITGELFF. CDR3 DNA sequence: TGTGCCAGCAGCCCGGGACATATCACCGGGGAGCTGTTTTTT.